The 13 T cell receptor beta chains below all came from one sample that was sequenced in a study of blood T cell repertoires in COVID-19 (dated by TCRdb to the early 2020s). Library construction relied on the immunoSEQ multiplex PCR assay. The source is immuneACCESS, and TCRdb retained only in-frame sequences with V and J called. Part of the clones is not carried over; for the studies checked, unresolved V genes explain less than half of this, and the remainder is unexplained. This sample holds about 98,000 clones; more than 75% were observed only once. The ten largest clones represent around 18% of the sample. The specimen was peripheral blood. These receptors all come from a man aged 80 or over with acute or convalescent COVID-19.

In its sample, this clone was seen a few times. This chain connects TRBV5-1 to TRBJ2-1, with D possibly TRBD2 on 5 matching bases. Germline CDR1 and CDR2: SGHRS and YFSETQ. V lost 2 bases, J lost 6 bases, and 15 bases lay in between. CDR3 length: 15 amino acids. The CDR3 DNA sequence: TGCGCCAGCAGCTTTACAGCGGATTATTTCAATGAGCAGTTCTTC. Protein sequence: CASSFTADYFNEQFF. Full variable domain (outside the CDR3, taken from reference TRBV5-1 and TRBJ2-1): KAGVTQTPRYLIKTRGQQVTLSCSPISGHRSVSWYQQTPGQGLQFLFEYFSETQRNKGNFPGRFSGRQFSNSRSEMNVSTLELGDSALYLCASSFTADYFNEQFFGPGTRLTVL.

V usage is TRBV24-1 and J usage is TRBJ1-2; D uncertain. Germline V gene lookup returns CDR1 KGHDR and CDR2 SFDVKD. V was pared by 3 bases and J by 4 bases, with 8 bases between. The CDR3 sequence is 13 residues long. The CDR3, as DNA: TGTGCCACCAGTGATCAAGGCGGCTATGGCTACACCTTC. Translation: CATSDQGGYGYTF.

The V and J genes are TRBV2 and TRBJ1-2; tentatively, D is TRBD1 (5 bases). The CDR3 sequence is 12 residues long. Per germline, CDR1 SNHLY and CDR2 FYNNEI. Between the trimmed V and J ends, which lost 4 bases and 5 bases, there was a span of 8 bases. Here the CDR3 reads CASSVQGYGYTF. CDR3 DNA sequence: TGTGCCAGCAGTGTGCAGGGATATGGCTACACCTTC.

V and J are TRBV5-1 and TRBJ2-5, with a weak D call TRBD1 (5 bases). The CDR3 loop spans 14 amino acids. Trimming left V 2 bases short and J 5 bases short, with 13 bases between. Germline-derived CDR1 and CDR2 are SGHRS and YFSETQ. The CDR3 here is CASSLGQGMETQYF. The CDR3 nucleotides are TGCGCCAGCAGCTTAGGGCAGGGAATGGAGACCCAGTACTTC.

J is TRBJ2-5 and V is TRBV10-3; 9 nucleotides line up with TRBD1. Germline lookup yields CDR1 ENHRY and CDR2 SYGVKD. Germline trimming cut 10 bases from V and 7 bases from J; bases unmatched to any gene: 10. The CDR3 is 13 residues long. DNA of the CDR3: TGTGCCACCGGACAGGGGCCCGACGGGACCCAGTACTTC. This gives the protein CATGQGPDGTQYF.

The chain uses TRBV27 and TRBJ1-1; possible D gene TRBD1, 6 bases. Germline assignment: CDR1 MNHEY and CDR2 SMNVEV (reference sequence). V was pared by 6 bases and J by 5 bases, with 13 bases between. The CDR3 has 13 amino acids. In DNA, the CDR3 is TGTGCCAGCAGGCGGGGGGCCCGGACTGAAGCTTTCTTT. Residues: CASRRGARTEAFF.

CDR3 in amino acids: CASSSSSYEQYF. The CDR3 DNA reads TGTGCCAGTAGTAGTAGCTCCTACGAGCAGTACTTC. The V call is TRBV19, the J call TRBJ2-7; unclear D gene. Trimming removed 4 bases from V and 0 bases from J, with 4 bases in between. The CDR3 sequence is 12 residues long. Per the germline V gene, CDR1 is LNHDA and CDR2 is SQIVND (reference sequence).

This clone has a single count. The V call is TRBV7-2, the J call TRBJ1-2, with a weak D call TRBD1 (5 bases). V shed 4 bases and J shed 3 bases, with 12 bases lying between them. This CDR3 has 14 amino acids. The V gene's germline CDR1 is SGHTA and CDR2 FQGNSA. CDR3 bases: TGTGCCAGCAGCTGGGGTAGGGGCGACTATGGCTACACCTTC. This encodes CASSWGRGDYGYTF.

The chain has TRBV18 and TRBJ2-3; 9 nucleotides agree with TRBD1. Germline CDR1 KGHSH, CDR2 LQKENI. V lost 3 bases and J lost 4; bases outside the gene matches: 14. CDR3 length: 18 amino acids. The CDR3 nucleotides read TGTGCCAGCTCACCGACCGGGACAGGGAAATACGGGTCAGATACGCAGTATTTT. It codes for CASSPTGTGKYGSDTQYF.

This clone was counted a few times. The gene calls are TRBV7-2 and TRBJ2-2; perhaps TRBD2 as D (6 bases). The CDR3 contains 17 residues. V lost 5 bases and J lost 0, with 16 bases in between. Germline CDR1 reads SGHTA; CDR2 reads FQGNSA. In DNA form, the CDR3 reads TGTGCCAGCAGCCGGGGACTTCCCAGGTCGAACACCGGGGAGCTGTTTTTT. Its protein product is CASSRGLPRSNTGELFF. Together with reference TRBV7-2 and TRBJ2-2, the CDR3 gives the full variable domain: GAGVSQSPSNKVTEKGKDVELRCDPISGHTALYWYRQSLGQGLEFLIYFQGNSAPDKSGLPSDRFSAERTGGSVSTLTIQRTQQEDSAVYLCASSRGLPRSNTGELFFGEGSRLTVL.

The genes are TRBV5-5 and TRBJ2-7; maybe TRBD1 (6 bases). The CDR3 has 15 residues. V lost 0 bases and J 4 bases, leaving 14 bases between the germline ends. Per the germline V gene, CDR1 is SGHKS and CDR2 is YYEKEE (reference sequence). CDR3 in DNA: TGTGCCAGCAGCTTGGACTCAGGGGAAACTTACGAGCAGTACTTC. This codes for CASSLDSGETYEQYF.

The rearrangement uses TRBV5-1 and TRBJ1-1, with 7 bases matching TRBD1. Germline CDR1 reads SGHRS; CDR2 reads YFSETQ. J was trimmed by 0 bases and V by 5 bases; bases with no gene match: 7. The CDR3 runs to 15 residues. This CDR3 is CASRDGGQVNTEAFF. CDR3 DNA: TGCGCCAGCAGGGACGGCGGACAGGTGAACACTGAAGCTTTCTTT. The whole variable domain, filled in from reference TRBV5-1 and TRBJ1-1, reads KAGVTQTPRYLIKTRGQQVTLSCSPISGHRSVSWYQQTPGQGLQFLFEYFSETQRNKGNFPGRFSGRQFSNSRSEMNVSTLELGDSALYLCASRDGGQVNTEAFFGQGTRLTVV.

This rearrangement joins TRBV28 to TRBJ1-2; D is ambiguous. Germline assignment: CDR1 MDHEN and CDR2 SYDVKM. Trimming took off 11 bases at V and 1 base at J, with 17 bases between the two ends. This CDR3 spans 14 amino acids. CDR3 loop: CAGKSAGVNYGYTF. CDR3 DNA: TGTGCCGGAAAGAGCGCTGGAGTTAACTATGGCTACACCTTC.